These 28 T cell receptor beta chains originate from one sample sequenced in a study of blood T cell repertoires in COVID-19. Clones were read by immunoSEQ multiplex PCR, and TCRdb kept only the in-frame ones, dropping some. The table includes under 250,000 clones, 83% detected once. Sequencing was done on a sample of PBMCs or T cells enriched from blood (not recorded which). The receptors come from a woman in her forties who had been exposed to COVID-19.

The J gene is TRBJ2-1, the V gene TRBV2, with D possibly TRBD1 on 6 matching bases. Germline CDR1 is SNHLY and CDR2 is FYNNEI. The ends were cut back, 4 bases at V and 6 bases at J, with 7 bases in the middle. This CDR3 is 12 amino acids long. The CDR3 DNA is TGTGCCAGCAGTGGAGGGGGCAATGAGCAGTTCTTC. Its protein product is CASSGGGNEQFF.

The V and J genes are TRBV27 and TRBJ2-3, with TRBD1 as a possible D gene (6 bases). Germline-derived CDR1 and CDR2 are MNHEY and SMNVEV (reference sequence). V lost 1 base and J lost 5, with 13 bases in between. The CDR3 is 15 residues long. The CDR3 DNA is TGTGCCAGCAGTTTATACAGGGAATGGGGAGATACGCAGTATTTT. Encoded protein: CASSLYREWGDTQYF.

The chain carries TRBV28 and TRBJ2-3, with D possibly matching TRBD2 (6 bases). Germline V gene lookup returns CDR1 MDHEN and CDR2 SYDVKM. V lost 1 base to trimming and J lost 2 bases, with 10 bases between them. The CDR3 is 15 amino acids. DNA for the CDR3: TGTGCCAGCAGTTTATTAGCGGACCTCACAGATACGCAGTATTTT. The encoded protein is CASSLLADLTDTQYF.

V is TRBV3-1 (or the pseudogene TRBV3-2) and J is TRBJ1-3, with a tentative D call TRBD1 (6 bases). The CDR3 is made up of 15 amino acids. Trimming shortened V by 0 bases and J by 2 bases, and 8 bases separated the two germline ends. Looked up from germline, CDR1 is LGHDT and CDR2 is YNNKEL (reference sequence). The CDR3 DNA reads as TGTGCCAGCAGCCAAGATGGGGGCGCTGGAAACACCATATATTTT. Its translation: CASSQDGGAGNTIYF.

This sequence joins TRBV7-3 and TRBJ2-1, with D possibly being TRBD1 (5 bases). Trimming shortened V by 5 bases and J by 5 bases, and 19 bases separated the two germline ends. This CDR3 contains 16 residues. CDR1 and CDR2 from the germline V gene are SGHTA and FQGTGA. For the CDR3, the DNA is TGTGCCAGCAGCCCCCAGGGTATGGGGTTTAACAATGAGCAGTTCTTC. The encoded protein is CASSPQGMGFNNEQFF.

The V gene is TRBV14, the J gene TRBJ2-5, with D tentatively TRBD2 (5 bases). The germline gives CDR1 SGHDN, CDR2 FVKESK. V lost 1 base and J 4 bases, leaving 19 bases between the germline ends. This CDR3 spans 17 amino acids. CDR3 loop: CASSQGPSRLLGETQYF. The DNA for the CDR3 is TGTGCCAGCAGCCAAGGCCCCTCTCGACTATTGGGAGAGACCCAGTACTTC.

A note on this clone: This sample includes further DNA sequences coding for the same CDR3. The rearrangement links TRBV7-2 to TRBJ2-7; 10 positions match TRBD2. Germline CDR1 and CDR2: SGHTA and FQGNSA. This CDR3 region has 15 residues. V lost 1 base, J lost 1 base, and 1 base stayed unmatched. CDR3 nucleotides: TGTGCCAGCAGCTTAGGGACTAGCGGTTCCTACGAGCAGTACTTC. This codes for CASSLGTSGSYEQYF.

The chain links TRBV7-9 to TRBJ1-2, with D unclear. The germline CDR1 and CDR2 sequences are SEHNR and FQNEAQ (reference sequence). The CDR3 spans 16 residues. Trimming took off 0 bases at V and 7 bases at J, with 18 bases between the two ends. This chain's CDR3 is CASSLATYGRVGGYTF. The DNA of the CDR3 is TGTGCCAGCAGCTTAGCGACCTATGGGAGGGTTGGTGGCTACACCTTC.

This sequence joins TRBV9 and TRBJ1-2; D not resolved. V lost 0 bases to trimming and J lost 3 bases, with 9 bases between them. This CDR3 has 14 residues. Germline CDR1 is SGDLS and CDR2 is YYNGEE. In DNA form, the CDR3 reads TGTGCCAGCAGCGTAGCGCAGGTGGACTATGGCTACACCTTC. Encoded protein: CASSVAQVDYGYTF.

The genes are TRBV11-3 and TRBJ2-1; maybe TRBD1 (6 bases). Germline V CDR1 and CDR2: SGHNT, YENEEA. Trimming left V 8 bases short and J 4 bases short, with 15 bases between. The CDR3 has 14 amino acids. The CDR3 DNA reads TGTGCCAGCCCGGCCACAGGGTGGTACAATGAGCAGTTCTTC. As protein: CASPATGWYNEQFF. The whole variable domain, filled in from reference TRBV11-3 and TRBJ2-1, reads EAGVVQSPRYKIIEKKQPVAFWCNPISGHNTLYWYLQNLGQGPELLIRYENEEAVDDSQLPKDRFSAERLKGVDSTLKIQPAELGDSAVYLCASPATGWYNEQFFGPGTRLTVL.

The rearrangement uses TRBV6-2 or TRBV6-3 and TRBJ2-3; possible D gene TRBD1, 6 bases. Trimming removed 5 bases at V and 10 bases at J, with 10 bases between. Germline CDR1 reads MNHEY; CDR2 reads SVGEGT. The CDR3 sequence is 11 residues long. The DNA of the CDR3 is TGTGCCAGCAGTCAAGGACAGCCGCAGTATTTT. Translating gives CASSQGQPQYF.

The V call is TRBV9, the J call TRBJ2-2; D perhaps matches TRBD2 (5 bases). Germline V CDR1 and CDR2: SGDLS, YYNGEE. The CDR3 is made up of 12 amino acids. The V gene lost 3 bases and the J gene lost 9 bases, with 9 bases spanning the gap. In nucleotides, the CDR3 is TGTGCCAGCAGCGCGGACTTTTGGGAGCTGTTTTTT. Translation gives CASSADFWELFF. Using reference TRBV9 and TRBJ2-2 for the parts outside the CDR3, the full variable domain is DSGVTQTPKHLITATGQRVTLRCSPRSGDLSVYWYQQSLDQGLQFLIQYYNGEERAKGNILERFSAQQFPDLHSELNLSSLELGDSALYFCASSADFWELFFGEGSRLTVL.

The chain combines TRBV19 with TRBJ1-1; 11 nucleotides agree with TRBD1. Germline CDR1 and CDR2: LNHDA and SQIVND (reference sequence). V was clipped by 3 bases and J by 6 bases; unmatched bases: 12. The CDR3 sequence is 17 residues long. CDR3 nucleotide sequence: TGTGCCAGTAGTATTAATCGTGCGGGACAGGGGGTACCTGAAGCTTTCTTT. Encoded protein: CASSINRAGQGVPEAFF.

The genes are TRBV19 and TRBJ1-4; the D is unclear. V lost 6 bases to trimming and J lost 3 bases, with 8 bases between them. The CDR3 extends over 13 amino acids. CDR1 and CDR2 (germline): LNHDA, SQIVND (reference sequence). The CDR3 loop is CASRFQSNEKLFF. The CDR3 nucleotides are TGTGCCAGTAGGTTTCAATCTAATGAAAAACTGTTTTTT.

This clone came up once. The gene calls are TRBV2 and TRBJ1-5; possible D gene TRBD1, 5 bases. V was pared by 5 bases and J by 4 bases, with 9 bases between. CDR1 is SNHLY, CDR2 FYNNEI, per germline. The CDR3 is 13 residues long. CDR3 amino acids: CASSTQGNQPQHF. CDR3 DNA sequence: TGTGCCAGCAGTACCCAGGGAAATCAGCCCCAGCATTTT.

The chain employs TRBV6-2 or TRBV6-3 and TRBJ2-7; D may be TRBD1 (5 bases). This CDR3 contains 14 residues. Germline V lookup: CDR1 MNHEY, CDR2 SVGEGT. V lost 5 bases, J lost 3 bases, and 14 bases lay in between. CDR3 bases: TGTGCCAGCAGTGACAATCAGGGCTACTACGAGCAGTACTTC. Residues: CASSDNQGYYEQYF.

For the CDR3, the DNA is TGTGCCAGCAGCGTAGGGGACAGGGGGCCTCAGCCCCAGCATTTT. Residues: CASSVGDRGPQPQHF. The rearrangement links TRBV9 to TRBJ1-5, with 12 nucleotides matching TRBD1. V lost 0 bases to trimming and J lost 6 bases; unmatched junction nucleotides: 1. The CDR3 covers 15 residues. Germline loops: CDR1 SGDLS, CDR2 YYNGEE.

This sequence joins TRBV3-1 (or the pseudogene TRBV3-2) and TRBJ2-4, with D possibly TRBD2 on 6 matching bases. This CDR3 has 12 amino acids. The germline gives CDR1 LGHDT, CDR2 YNNKEL (reference sequence). V lost 1 base, J lost 10 bases, and 8 bases lay in between. The CDR3 DNA reads as TGTGCCAGCAGCCAAGGGGGGGTGATTCAGTACTTC. As protein: CASSQGGVIQYF.

This clone was seen at least ten times. The CDR3 nucleotides read TGCGCCAGCAGCCAAGACCCTCAGGGGGCGAACACTGAAGCTTTCTTT. Amino acids: CASSQDPQGANTEAFF. The V call is TRBV4-3, the J call TRBJ1-1, with TRBD1 matching over 8 bases. Germline values: CDR1 LGHNA, CDR2 YSLEER. CDR3 length: 16 amino acids. Trimming at V came to 0 bases and at J to 1 base, leaving 4 bases not matched to a gene.

V and J are TRBV11-1 and TRBJ1-6; D is ambiguous. V lost 3 bases, J lost 10 bases, and 13 bases lay in between. Germline V gene sequence: CDR1 SGHAT, CDR2 FQDESV (reference sequence). The CDR3 has 14 residues. CDR3 DNA: TGTGCCAGCAGCTTGCTCCGCTTCGAGTCACCCCTCCACTTT. Its protein product is CASSLLRFESPLHF.

The CDR3 DNA sequence: TGTGCCAGCAGTTTCCAGGGGGCAATGGGCTATGGCTACACCTTC. Translation: CASSFQGAMGYGYTF. The genes are TRBV28 and TRBJ1-2; 8 nucleotides line up with TRBD1. This CDR3 comprises 15 residues. V lost 3 bases and J lost 4; bases outside the gene matches: 7. Germline CDR1 MDHEN, CDR2 SYDVKM.

This clone appeared a few times. The chain couples TRBV30 to TRBJ1-5, with 7 bases matching TRBD1. Germline CDR1 GTSNPN, CDR2 SVGIG (reference sequence). The CDR3 extends over 16 amino acids. Trimming removed 3 bases from V and 2 bases from J; junction bases left unmatched: 10. CDR3 protein: CAWSRQGPYGNQPQHF. In nucleotides, the CDR3 is TGTGCCTGGAGCCGACAGGGACCCTACGGCAATCAGCCCCAGCATTTT.

The chain uses TRBV27 and TRBJ2-7; possibly TRBD2 for D (5 bases). The germline V gene encodes CDR1 MNHEY and CDR2 SMNVEV (reference sequence). The CDR3 spans 13 residues. The V and J ends lost 5 bases and 0 bases respectively, with 8 bases between them. The CDR3 spells CASSITSSYEQYF. The CDR3 DNA reads as TGTGCCAGCAGTATAACTAGCTCCTACGAGCAGTACTTC.

V usage is TRBV25-1 and J usage is TRBJ2-1; D is uncertain. The CDR3 is 10 amino acids. Trimming took off 3 bases at V and 10 bases at J, with 4 bases between the two ends. Germline V gene lookup returns CDR1 MGHDK and CDR2 SYGVNS. The chain's CDR3 is CASSDIEQFF. Written as DNA, the CDR3 is TGTGCCAGCAGTGATATCGAGCAGTTCTTC.

The DNA of the CDR3 is TGTGCCAGCAGCTTAGATGGGGGCTACCAAGAGACCCAGTACTTC. This encodes CASSLDGGYQETQYF. The chain is built from TRBV7-9 and TRBJ2-5; tentatively, D is TRBD1 (6 bases). Per germline, CDR1 SEHNR and CDR2 FQNEAQ (reference sequence). This CDR3 contains 15 residues. Trimming took 1 base from V and 0 from J, leaving 9 bases between them.

V usage is TRBV21-1 and J usage is TRBJ1-2; the DNA was not compared with TRBD1, the D call given in the table. TRBV21-1 constitutes a pseudogene. This CDR3 is 14 amino acids long. CDR3 sequence reads: CATIKDRDGYGYTF. In DNA form, the CDR3 reads TGTGCCACCATTAAAGACAGGGACGGCTATGGCTACACCTTC.

CDR3 in amino acids: CASSSASGGYNEQFF. CDR3 sequence (DNA): TGCGCCAGCAGCTCGGCTAGCGGGGGCTACAATGAGCAGTTCTTC. V and J are TRBV5-1 and TRBJ2-1; the match to TRBD2 covers 10 bases. From germline, CDR1 is SGHRS and CDR2 YFSETQ. The CDR3 is made up of 15 amino acids. Trimming took 3 bases from V and 3 from J; bases not matched to a gene: 3.

This clone was detected only a few times. V is TRBV6-5 and J is TRBJ1-1; tentatively, D is TRBD1 (5 bases). This CDR3 is 14 amino acids long. The V gene lost 3 bases and the J gene lost 3 bases, with 11 bases spanning the gap. Germline-derived CDR1 and CDR2 are MNHEY and SVGAGI. The CDR3 DNA reads TGTGCCAGCAGTTATCGGGGGGAAGACACTGAAGCTTTCTTT. It encodes CASSYRGEDTEAFF.